These T cell receptor beta chains were read from a single sample in a study of blood T cell repertoires in COVID-19. The protocol was immunoSEQ multiplex PCR, while the TCRdb copy is restricted to in-frame clones and leaves out a portion. The data hold hundreds of thousands of clones, with 85% to 90% observed a single time. Input material: PBMCs or T cells enriched from blood (not recorded which). These receptors were taken from a young man who had recovered from COVID-19. Each CDR3 is given with its conserved first and last residue. The order of the fields is J gene, V gene, CDR3 protein.

>TRBJ1-6|TRBV5-5
CASSLQATGYNSPLHF
>TRBJ2-1|TRBV10-3
CAISISSGGLTYNEQFF
>TRBJ2-2|TRBV29-1
CSVMSGTSGNTGELFF
>TRBJ2-3|TRBV7-6
CASSLIGGWSDTQYF
>TRBJ1-5|TRBV28
CASSPPGTWRNQPQHF
>TRBJ2-7|TRBV12-3/TRBV12-4
CASSRGQFDEQYF
>TRBJ2-7|TRBV4-2
CASSLNEAYEQYF
>TRBJ2-7|TRBV13
CASSLTGRDEQYF
>TRBJ1-5|TRBV19
CASSTRQGKGNQPQHF
>TRBJ1-2|TRBV18
CASSPTFEVRNYGYTF
>TRBJ2-7|TRBV7-2
CASSLAQGIGHYEQYF
>TRBJ2-7|TRBV15
CATSRDDRGRREQYF
>TRBJ2-1|TRBV2
CASSVGTSGKQFF
>TRBJ2-7|TRBV19
CASAEILSYEQYF
>TRBJ2-7|TRBV5-1
CASSFTPSGGSSYEQYF
>TRBJ2-1|TRBV6-5
CASTKPGQGHNEQFF
>TRBJ2-1|TRBV29-1
CSVEKEGTSSYNEQFF
>TRBJ1-1|TRBV28
CASSSTGAGEVEAFF
>TRBJ2-2|TRBV18
CASSQQGTGELFF
>TRBJ2-1|TRBV4-1
CASSHRDRVDEQFF
>TRBJ1-5|TRBV28
CASRTAGGGSNQPQHF
>TRBJ2-1|TRBV7-2
CASSIRQGDYNEQFF
>TRBJ2-7|TRBV19
CASSMVLAGGYEQYF
>TRBJ2-1|TRBV5-1
CASSAGAIRANEQFF
>TRBJ2-1|TRBV9
CASSVEAAFPRGSEQFF
>TRBJ1-5|TRBV20-1
CSASFNTGGNQPQHF
>TRBJ2-1|TRBV28
CASSLLGLAGTEQFF
>TRBJ2-6|TRBV7-6
CASSLGAGGISGANVLTF
>TRBJ2-5|TRBV2
CASTSGRPETQYF
>TRBJ2-1|TRBV11-1
CASSYKGAALYNEQFF
>TRBJ2-7|TRBV3-1/TRBV3-2
CASSPSGGSSYEQYF
>TRBJ2-1|TRBV12-3/TRBV12-4
CASSLASFNEQFF
>TRBJ2-7|TRBV10-3
CAISDKQGSNYEQYF
>TRBJ1-6|TRBV28
CASSYGTERKPLHF
>TRBJ2-3|TRBV7-9
CASSRDTDTQYF
>TRBJ2-3|TRBV7-8
CASSLGRGLTDTQYF
>TRBJ1-6|TRBV28
CASTSGSYNSPLHF
>TRBJ1-5|TRBV2
CASRRENNQPQHF
>TRBJ2-1|TRBV3-1/TRBV3-2
CASSQAETSGSHNEQFF
>TRBJ2-6|TRBV9
CASSVEGTGANVLTF
>TRBJ2-1|TRBV29-1
CSVDLRENEQFF
>TRBJ1-1|TRBV3-1/TRBV3-2
CASSQEGLNTEAFF
>TRBJ1-2|TRBV5-6
CASSLTRSYGYTF
>TRBJ2-1|TRBV5-6
CASSFGTSSYNEQFF
>TRBJ1-2|TRBV30
CAWTRQGAGYGYTF